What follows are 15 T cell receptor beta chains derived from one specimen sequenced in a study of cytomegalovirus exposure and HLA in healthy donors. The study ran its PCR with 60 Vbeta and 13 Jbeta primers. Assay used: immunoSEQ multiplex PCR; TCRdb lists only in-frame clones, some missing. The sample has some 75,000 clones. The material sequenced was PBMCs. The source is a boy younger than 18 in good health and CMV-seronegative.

The DNA of the CDR3 is TGCAGTGCTAGAGATCAAGGGGTGCAGTTCTTC. Protein: CSARDQGVQFF. The rearrangement uses TRBV20-1 and TRBJ2-1; a possible D gene is TRBD1 (5 bases). V was clipped by 0 bases and J by 12 bases, with 9 bases between them. The CDR3 is 11 residues long. Germline V lookup: CDR1 DFQATT, CDR2 SNEGSKA (reference sequence).

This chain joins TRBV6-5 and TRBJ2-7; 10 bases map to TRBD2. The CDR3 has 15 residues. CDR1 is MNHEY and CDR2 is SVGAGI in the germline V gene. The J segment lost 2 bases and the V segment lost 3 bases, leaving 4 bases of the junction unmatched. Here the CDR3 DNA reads TGTGCCAGCAGTTATACTACTAGCGGGGCCTACGAGCAGTACTTC. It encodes CASSYTTSGAYEQYF.

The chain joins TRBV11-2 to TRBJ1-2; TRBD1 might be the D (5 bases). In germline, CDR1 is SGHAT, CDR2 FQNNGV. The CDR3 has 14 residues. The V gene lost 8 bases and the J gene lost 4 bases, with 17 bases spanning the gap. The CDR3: CASGYTTGTYGYTF. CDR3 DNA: TGTGCCAGCGGCTACACCACAGGCACCTATGGCTACACCTTC.

The CDR3 region has the DNA TGTGCCAGTGGCGGGACAGATACCTACGAGCAGTACTTC. It translates to CASGGTDTYEQYF. The V and J genes are TRBV19 and TRBJ2-7, with D possibly being TRBD1 (7 bases). With 8 bases removed from V and 2 bases from J, the gap between germline ends came to 13 bases. CDR3 size: 13 residues. Germline CDR1 LNHDA, CDR2 SQIVND (reference sequence). The variable domain in full, completed from reference TRBV19 and TRBJ2-7, reads DGGITQSPKYLFRKEGQNVTLSCEQNLNHDAMYWYRQDPGQGLRLIYYSQIVNDFQKGDIAEGYSVSREKKESFPLTVTSAQKNPTAFYLCASGGTDTYEQYFGPGTRLTVT.

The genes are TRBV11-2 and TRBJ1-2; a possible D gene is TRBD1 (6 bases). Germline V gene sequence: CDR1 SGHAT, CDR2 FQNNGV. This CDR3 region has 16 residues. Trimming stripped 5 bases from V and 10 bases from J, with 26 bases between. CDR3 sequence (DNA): TGTGCCAGCAGCGAAGGAGGTGGGGGGGCGGCCTTTGTCTACACCTTC. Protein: CASSEGGGGAAFVYTF.

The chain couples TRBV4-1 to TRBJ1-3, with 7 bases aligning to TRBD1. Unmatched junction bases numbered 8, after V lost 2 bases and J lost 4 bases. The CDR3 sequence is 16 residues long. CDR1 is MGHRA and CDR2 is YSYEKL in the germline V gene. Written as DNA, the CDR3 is TGCGCCAGCAGCCAACCCGACCGGGACAGCGGAAACACCATATATTTT. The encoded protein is CASSQPDRDSGNTIYF.

CDR3 protein: CASSSRQGRSYEQYF. CDR3 nucleotides: TGTGCCAGCAGTTCCAGACAGGGCCGCTCCTACGAGCAGTACTTC. The chain uses TRBV6-6 and TRBJ2-7; 7 bases line up with TRBD1. CDR1 and CDR2 (germline): MNHNY, SVGAGI (reference sequence). There are 15 residues in the CDR3. With V trimmed by 4 bases and J by 0 bases, 6 bases remained unmatched.

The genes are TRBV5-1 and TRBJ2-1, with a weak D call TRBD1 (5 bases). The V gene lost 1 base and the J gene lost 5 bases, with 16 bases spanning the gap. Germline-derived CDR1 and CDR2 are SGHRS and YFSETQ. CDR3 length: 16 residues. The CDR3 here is CASSLNPQGIDNEQFF. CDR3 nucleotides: TGCGCCAGCAGCTTGAATCCGCAGGGAATCGACAATGAGCAGTTCTTC.

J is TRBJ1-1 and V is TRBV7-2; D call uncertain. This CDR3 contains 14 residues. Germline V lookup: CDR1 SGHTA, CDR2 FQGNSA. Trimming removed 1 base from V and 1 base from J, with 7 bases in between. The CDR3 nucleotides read TGTGCCAGCAGCTTAGTTCCGGGGAACACTGAAGCTTTCTTT. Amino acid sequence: CASSLVPGNTEAFF.

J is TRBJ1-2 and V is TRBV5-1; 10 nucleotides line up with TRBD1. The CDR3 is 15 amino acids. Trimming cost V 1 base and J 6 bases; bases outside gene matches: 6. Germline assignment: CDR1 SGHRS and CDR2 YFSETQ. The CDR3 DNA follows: TGCGCCAGCAGCTTGTCCCGGGACAGGGGCGATGGCTACACCTTC. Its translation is CASSLSRDRGDGYTF.

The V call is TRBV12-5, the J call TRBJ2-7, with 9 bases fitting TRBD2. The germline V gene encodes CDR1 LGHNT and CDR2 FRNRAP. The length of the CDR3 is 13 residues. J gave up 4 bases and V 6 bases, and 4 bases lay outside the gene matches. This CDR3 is CASGRSGGYEQYF. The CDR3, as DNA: TGTGCTAGTGGCCGTAGCGGGGGATACGAGCAGTACTTC.

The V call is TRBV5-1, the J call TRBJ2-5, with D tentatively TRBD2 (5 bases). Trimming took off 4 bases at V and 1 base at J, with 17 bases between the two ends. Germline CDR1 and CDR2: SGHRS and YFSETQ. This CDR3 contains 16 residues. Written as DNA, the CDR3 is TGCGCCAGCAGCCCCCAAGGAAGCGGAGCCCAAGAGACCCAGTACTTC. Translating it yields CASSPQGSGAQETQYF.

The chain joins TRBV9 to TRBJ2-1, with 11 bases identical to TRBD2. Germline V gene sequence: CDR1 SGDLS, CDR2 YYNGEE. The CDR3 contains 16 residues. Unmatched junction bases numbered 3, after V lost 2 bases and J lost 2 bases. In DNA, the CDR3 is TGTGCCAGCAGCGTTAGCGGGAGGGCCGCCTACAATGAGCAGTTCTTC. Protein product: CASSVSGRAAYNEQFF.

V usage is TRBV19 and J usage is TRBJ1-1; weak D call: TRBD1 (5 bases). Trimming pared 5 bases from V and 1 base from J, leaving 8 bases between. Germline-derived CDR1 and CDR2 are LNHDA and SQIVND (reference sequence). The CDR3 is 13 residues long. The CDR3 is CASSGARNTEAFF. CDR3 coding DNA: TGTGCCAGTAGTGGGGCCCGGAACACTGAAGCTTTCTTT.

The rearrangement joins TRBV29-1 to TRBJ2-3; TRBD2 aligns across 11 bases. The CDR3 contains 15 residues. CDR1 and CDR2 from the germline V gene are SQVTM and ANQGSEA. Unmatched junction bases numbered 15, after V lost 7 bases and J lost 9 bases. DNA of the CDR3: TGCAGCGCTAGGGGACTAGCGGCCCTCGACGGAACGCAGTATTTT. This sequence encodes CSARGLAALDGTQYF.